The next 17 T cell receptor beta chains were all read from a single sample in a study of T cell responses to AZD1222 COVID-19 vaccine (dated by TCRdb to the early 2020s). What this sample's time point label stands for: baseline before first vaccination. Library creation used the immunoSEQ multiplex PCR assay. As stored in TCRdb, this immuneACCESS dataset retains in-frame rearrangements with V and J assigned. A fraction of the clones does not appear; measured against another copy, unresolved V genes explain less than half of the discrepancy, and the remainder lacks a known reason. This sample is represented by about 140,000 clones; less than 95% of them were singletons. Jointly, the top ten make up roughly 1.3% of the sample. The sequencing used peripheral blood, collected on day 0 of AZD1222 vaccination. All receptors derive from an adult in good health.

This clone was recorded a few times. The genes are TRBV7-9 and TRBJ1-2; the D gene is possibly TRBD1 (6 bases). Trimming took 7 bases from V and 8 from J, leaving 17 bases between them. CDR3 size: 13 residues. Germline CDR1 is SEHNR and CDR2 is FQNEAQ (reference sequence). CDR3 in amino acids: CASTAEGEWGYTF. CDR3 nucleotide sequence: TGTGCCAGCACCGCGGAGGGGGAATGGGGCTACACCTTC.

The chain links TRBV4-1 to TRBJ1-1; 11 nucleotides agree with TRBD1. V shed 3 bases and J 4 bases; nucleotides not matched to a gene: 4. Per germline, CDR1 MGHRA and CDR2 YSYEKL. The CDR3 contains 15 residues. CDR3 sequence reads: CASSHPGQGGTEAFF. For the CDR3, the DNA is TGCGCCAGCAGCCACCCGGGACAGGGGGGCACTGAAGCTTTCTTT.

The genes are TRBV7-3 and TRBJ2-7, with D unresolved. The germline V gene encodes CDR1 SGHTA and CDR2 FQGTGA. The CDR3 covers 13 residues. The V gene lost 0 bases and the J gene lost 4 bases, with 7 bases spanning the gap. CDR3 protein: CASSLTRAYEQYF. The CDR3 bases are TGTGCCAGCAGCTTAACTAGGGCGTACGAGCAGTACTTC.

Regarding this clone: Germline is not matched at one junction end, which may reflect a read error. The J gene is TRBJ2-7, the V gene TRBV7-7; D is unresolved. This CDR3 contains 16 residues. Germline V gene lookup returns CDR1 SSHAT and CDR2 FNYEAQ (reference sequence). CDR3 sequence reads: CASSPPARRRSYEQYF. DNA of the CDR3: TGTGCTAGCAGCCCCCCAGCCCGGCGGCGCTCCTACGAGCAGTACTTC.

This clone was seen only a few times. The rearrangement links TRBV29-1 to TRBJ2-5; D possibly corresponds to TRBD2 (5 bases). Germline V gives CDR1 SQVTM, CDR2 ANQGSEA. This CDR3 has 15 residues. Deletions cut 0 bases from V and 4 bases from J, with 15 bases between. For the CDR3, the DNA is TGCAGCGTTGAAGATGAGGCTGTTGCGGGAGAGACCCAGTACTTC. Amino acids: CSVEDEAVAGETQYF.

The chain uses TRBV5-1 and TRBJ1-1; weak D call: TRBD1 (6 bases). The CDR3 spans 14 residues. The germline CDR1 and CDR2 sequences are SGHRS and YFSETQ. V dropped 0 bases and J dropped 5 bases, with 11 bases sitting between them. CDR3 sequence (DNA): TGCGCCAGCAGCTTGGAGGGGGGCCTTACTGAAGCTTTCTTT. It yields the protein CASSLEGGLTEAFF.

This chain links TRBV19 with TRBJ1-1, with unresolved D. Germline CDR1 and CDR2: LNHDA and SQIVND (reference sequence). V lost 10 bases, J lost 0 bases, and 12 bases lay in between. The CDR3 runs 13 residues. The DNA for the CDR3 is TGTGCCACTCAGGACCTAATGAACACTGAAGCTTTCTTT. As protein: CATQDLMNTEAFF.

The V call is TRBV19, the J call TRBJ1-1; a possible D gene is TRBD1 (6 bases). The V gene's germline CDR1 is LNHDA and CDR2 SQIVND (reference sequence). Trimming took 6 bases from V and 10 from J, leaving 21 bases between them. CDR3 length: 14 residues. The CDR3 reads CASSPLPGAQGAFF. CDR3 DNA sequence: TGTGCCAGTAGCCCCCTCCCGGGGGCGCAGGGAGCTTTCTTT.

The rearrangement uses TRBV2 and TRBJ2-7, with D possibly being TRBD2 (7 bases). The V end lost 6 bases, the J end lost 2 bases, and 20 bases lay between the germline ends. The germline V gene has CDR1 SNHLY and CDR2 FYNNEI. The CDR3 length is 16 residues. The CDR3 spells CASSPLGGLLAYEQYF. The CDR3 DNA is TGTGCCAGCAGCCCCCTGGGGGGGCTCCTGGCCTACGAGCAGTACTTC.

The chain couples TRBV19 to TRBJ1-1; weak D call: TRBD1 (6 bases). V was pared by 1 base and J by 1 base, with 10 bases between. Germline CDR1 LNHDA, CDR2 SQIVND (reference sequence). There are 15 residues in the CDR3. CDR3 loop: CASSIGGGPNTEAFF. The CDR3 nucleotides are TGTGCCAGTAGTATAGGGGGGGGCCCGAACACTGAAGCTTTCTTT. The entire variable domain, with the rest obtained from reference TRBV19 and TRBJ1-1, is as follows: DGGITQSPKYLFRKEGQNVTLSCEQNLNHDAMYWYRQDPGQGLRLIYYSQIVNDFQKGDIAEGYSVSREKKESFPLTVTSAQKNPTAFYLCASSIGGGPNTEAFFGQGTRLTVV.

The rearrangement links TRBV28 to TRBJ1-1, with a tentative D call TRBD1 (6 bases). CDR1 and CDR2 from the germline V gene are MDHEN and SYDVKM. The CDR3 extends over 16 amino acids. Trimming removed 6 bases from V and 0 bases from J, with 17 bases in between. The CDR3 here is CASSRSGEGMNTEAFF. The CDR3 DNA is TGTGCCAGCAGCAGATCAGGGGAGGGCATGAACACTGAAGCTTTCTTT.

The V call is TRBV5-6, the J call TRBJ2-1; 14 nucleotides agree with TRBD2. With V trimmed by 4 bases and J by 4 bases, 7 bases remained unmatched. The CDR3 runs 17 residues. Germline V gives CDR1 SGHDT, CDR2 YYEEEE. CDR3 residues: CASSMGLAGALYNEQFF. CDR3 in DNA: TGTGCCAGCAGCATGGGACTAGCGGGGGCCTTATACAATGAGCAGTTCTTC.

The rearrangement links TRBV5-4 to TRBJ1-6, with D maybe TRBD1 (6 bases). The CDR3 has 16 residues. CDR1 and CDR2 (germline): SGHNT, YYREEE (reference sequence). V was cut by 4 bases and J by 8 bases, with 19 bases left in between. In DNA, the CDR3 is TGTGCCAGCAGCGCCGCCCCGGGGGCCGGGGATTCACCCCTCCACTTT. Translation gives CASSAAPGAGDSPLHF. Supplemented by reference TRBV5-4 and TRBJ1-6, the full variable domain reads ETGVTQSPTHLIKTRGQQVTLRCSSQSGHNTVSWYQQALGQGPQFIFQYYREEENGRGNFPPRFSGLQFPNYSSELNVNALELDDSALYLCASSAAPGAGDSPLHFGNGTRLTVT.

CDR3 loop: CASSTEDRGLRNTGELFF. CDR3 nucleotides: TGTGCCAGCAGCACAGAGGACAGGGGGCTAAGGAACACCGGGGAGCTGTTTTTT. The rearrangement uses TRBV28 and TRBJ2-2; 11 nucleotides align to TRBD1. The trim removed 6 bases at V and 1 base at J, leaving 10 bases unmatched. The CDR3 is made up of 18 amino acids. Germline V gene data show CDR1 as MDHEN and CDR2 as SYDVKM.

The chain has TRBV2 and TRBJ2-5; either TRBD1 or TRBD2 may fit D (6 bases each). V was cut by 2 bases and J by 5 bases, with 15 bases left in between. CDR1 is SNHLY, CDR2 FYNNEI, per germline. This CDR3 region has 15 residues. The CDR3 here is CASSELTGARETQYF. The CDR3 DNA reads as TGTGCCAGCAGTGAACTAACGGGGGCCAGGGAGACCCAGTACTTC.

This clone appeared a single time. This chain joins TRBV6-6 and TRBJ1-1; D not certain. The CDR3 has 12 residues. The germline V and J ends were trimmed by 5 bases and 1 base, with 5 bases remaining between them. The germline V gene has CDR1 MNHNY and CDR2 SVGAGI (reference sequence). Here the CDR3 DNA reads TGTGCCAGCAGTCCGGGGAACACTGAAGCTTTCTTT. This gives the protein CASSPGNTEAFF.

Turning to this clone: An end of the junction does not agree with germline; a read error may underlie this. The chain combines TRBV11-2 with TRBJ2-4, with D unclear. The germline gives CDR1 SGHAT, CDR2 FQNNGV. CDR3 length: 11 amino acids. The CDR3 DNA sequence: TGTGCCAGCAGAGCCAAAAATATTCAGTACTTC. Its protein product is CASRAKNIQYF.